This T cell receptor beta chain was profiled in a study of beta chain features in type 1 diabetes. Points from the study as a whole: HLA influence on TCRB rearrangement stayed unresolved here. Cells with high TCR expression could be over-represented when cDNA is sequenced.

Expressed TCRB transcripts were sequenced because the isolated RNA had all been reverse transcribed beforehand. A few million reads were obtained on average from naive, central memory and regulatory T cell samples. Profiled with immunoSEQ multiplex PCR; TCRdb holds only in-frame clones, not every one. Seen here are 130,000 to 150,000 clones, approximately 9.2% observed once, and the top ten hold about 0.61%. The trim removed 1 base at V and 0 bases at J, leaving 3 bases unmatched. Germline CDR1 SGDLS, CDR2 YYNGEE. CDR3 length: 18 residues. Naive, central memory, regulatory and stem cell-like memory cells within the CD4+ compartment were sorted using CD45RO/CCR7/CD25/CD127/CD95/CD27. This clone appeared a few times. The target antigen is unknown.

The chain employs TRBV9 and TRBJ2-2; TRBD2 matches at 13 bases. The clonotype comes from a young man in good health. Sequenced: central memory CD4+ T cells from blood. CDR3 protein: CASSVRLAGGSNTGELFF. In DNA, the CDR3 is TGTGCCAGCAGCGTAAGACTAGCGGGGGGATCGAACACCGGGGAGCTGTTTTTT.